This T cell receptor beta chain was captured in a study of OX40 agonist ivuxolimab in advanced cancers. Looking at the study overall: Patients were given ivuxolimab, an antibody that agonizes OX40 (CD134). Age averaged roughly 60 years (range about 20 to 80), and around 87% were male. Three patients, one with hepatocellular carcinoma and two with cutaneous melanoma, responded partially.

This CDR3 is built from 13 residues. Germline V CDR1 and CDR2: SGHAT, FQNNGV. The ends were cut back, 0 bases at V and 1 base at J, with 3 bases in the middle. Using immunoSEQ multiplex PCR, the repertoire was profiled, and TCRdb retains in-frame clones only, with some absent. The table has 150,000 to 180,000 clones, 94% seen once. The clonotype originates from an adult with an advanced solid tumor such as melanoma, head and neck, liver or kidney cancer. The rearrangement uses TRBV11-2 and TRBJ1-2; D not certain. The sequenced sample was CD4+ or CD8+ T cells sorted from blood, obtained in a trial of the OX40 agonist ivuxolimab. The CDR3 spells CASSLDLNYGYTF. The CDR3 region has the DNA TGTGCCAGCAGCTTAGATCTTAACTATGGCTACACCTTC.